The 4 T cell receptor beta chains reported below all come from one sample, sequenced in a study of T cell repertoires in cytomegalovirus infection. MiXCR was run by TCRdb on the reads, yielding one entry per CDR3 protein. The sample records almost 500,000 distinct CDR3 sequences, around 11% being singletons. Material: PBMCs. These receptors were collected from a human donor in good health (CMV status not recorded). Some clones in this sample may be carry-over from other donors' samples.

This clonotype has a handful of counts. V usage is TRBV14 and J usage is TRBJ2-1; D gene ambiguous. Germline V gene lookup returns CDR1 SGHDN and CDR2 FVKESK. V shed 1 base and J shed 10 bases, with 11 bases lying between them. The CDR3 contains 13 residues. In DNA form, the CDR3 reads TGTGCCAGCAGCCAAGGTCGTTGGCGGGAGCAGTTCTTC. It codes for CASSQGRWREQFF. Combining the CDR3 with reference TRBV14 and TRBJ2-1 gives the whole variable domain EAGVTQFPSHSVIEKGQTVTLRCDPISGHDNLYWYRRVMGKEIKFLLHFVKESKQDESGMPNNRFLAERTGGTYSTLKVQPAELEDSGVYFCASSQGRWREQFFGPGTRLTVL.

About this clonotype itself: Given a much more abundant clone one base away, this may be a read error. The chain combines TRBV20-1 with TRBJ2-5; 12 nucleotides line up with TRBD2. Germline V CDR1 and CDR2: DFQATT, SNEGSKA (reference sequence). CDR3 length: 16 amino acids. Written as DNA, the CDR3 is TGCAGTGCTACCTGGACTAGCGGGGAGTACCAAGAGACCCCGTACTTC. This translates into CSATWTSGEYQETPYF.

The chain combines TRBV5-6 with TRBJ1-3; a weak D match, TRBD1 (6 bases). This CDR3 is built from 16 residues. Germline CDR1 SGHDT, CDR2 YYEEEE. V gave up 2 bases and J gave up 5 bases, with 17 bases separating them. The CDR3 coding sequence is TGTGCCAGCAGCTTCGAGGGCACAGGGCGGCGAAACACCATATATTTT. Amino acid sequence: CASSFEGTGRRNTIYF.

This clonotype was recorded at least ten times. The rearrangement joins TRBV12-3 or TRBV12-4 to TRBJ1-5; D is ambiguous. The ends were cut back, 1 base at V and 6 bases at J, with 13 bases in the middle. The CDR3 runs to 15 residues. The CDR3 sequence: CASSLVSGVGQPQHF. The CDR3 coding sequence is TGTGCCAGCAGTTTAGTGAGTGGGGTGGGTCAGCCCCAGCATTTT.